This section outlines one T cell receptor (beta chain) sequence together with its context. The sample belongs to a study of blood T cell repertoires in COVID-19. Recovered status in Cohort 3 required two negative PCRs, clearance, or symptom resolution. This CDR3 is 15 amino acids long. J was trimmed by 7 bases and V by 0 bases; bases with no gene match: 5. Per germline, CDR1 SGHRS and CDR2 YFSETQ. Assay: immunoSEQ multiplex PCR; the TCRdb copy retains only in-frame clones and omits some. The data show 220,000 or so clones, with about 84% seen just once and around 1.9% held by the top ten. This TCR was sampled from a woman in her forties or fifties who had recovered from COVID-19. This chain uses TRBV5-1 with TRBJ2-1; 9 bases align to TRBD1. Sequencing was performed on PBMCs or T cells enriched from blood (not recorded which). The CDR3 DNA reads as TGCGCCAGCAGCTTGGACGGACAGGGGCGGAATGAGCAGTTCTTC. Translating it yields CASSLDGQGRNEQFF.